These T cell receptor beta chains were read from a single sample in a study of a mutant IDH1 vaccine in newly diagnosed glioma. The protocol was immunoSEQ multiplex PCR, while the TCRdb copy is restricted to in-frame clones and leaves out a portion. The sample holds approximately 25,000 clones, about 77% seen once. Their specific antigens are unknown. The sample was PBMCs, taken from a glioma patient whose treatment included an IDH1 peptide vaccine. Source of these receptors: a middle-aged man with glioma. The CDR3 runs from the conserved cysteine through the conserved F or W. D genes are given only for firm matches. For some rows the clone size is stated as once, few or many, or as a class when expanded; others skip it.

D gene	J gene	V gene	clone size	CDR3 DNA	CDR3 protein
-	TRBJ1-4	TRBV19	-	TGTGCCAGTAGTATTAGGCCGGGCAATGAAAAACTGTTTTTT	CASSIRPGNEKLFF
-	TRBJ2-3	TRBV7-9	-	TGTGCCAGCAGCTCCTGGCTTGTGGGGCCCACAGATACGCAGTATTTT	CASSSWLVGPTDTQYF
-	TRBJ1-1	TRBV6-1	once	TGTGCCAGCAAGGCCCCTGTTAGCACTGAAGCTTTCTTT	CASKAPVSTEAFF
-	TRBJ2-2	TRBV6-6	-	TGTGCCACCGCGCTGGCGAACACCGGGGAGCTGTTTTTT	CATALANTGELFF
TRBD2	TRBJ2-1	TRBV13	-	TGTGCCTCCCACGGGACTAGCTCCAATGAGCAGTTCTTC	CASHGTSSNEQFF
-	TRBJ2-3	TRBV5-4	once	TGTGCCAGCAGCTATTCGACCAGAACCACAGATACGCAGTATTTT	CASSYSTRTTDTQYF
TRBD1	TRBJ1-4	TRBV5-6	once	TGTGCCAGCAGCACGGGACAGCCTAATGAAAAACTGTTTTTT	CASSTGQPNEKLFF
-	TRBJ1-1	TRBV6-1	few	TGTGCCAGCAGTGAAGCGCTTTCGGCCAGGGACACTGAAGCTTTCTTT	CASSEALSARDTEAFF
-	TRBJ1-1	TRBV7-6	medium-sized	TGTGCCAGCAGGGACTATAAGGGCACTGAAGCTTTCTTT	CASRDYKGTEAFF
TRBD1	TRBJ2-1	TRBV27	-	TGTGCCAGCAGCGGGACAGACAATGGGCAGTTCTTC	CASSGTDNGQFF
TRBD1	TRBJ2-5	TRBV6-1	few	TGTGCCAGCACCCAAAGGACAGGGGGCCGGGAGACCCAGTACTTC	CASTQRTGGRETQYF
-	TRBJ2-2	TRBV5-1	-	TGCGCCAGCAGCTTAACGGTTACCGGGGAGCTGTTTTTT	CASSLTVTGELFF
-	TRBJ1-1	TRBV5-1	-	TGCGCCAGCAGCCTGTTGAACACTGAAGCTTTCTTT	CASSLLNTEAFF
TRBD2	TRBJ2-3	TRBV7-6	once	TGTGCCAGCAGCTTAGGGGATGTAATAGCGGGAGCGGGAGATACGCAGTATTTT	CASSLGDVIAGAGDTQYF
-	TRBJ2-3	TRBV5-1	-	TGCGCCAGCAGCTTGGTCGGAGGGGTAACAGATACGCAGTATTTT	CASSLVGGVTDTQYF
TRBD2	TRBJ2-2	TRBV2	-	TGTGTCAGAGGACTAGCGGGAAACACCGGGGAGCTGTTTTTT	CVRGLAGNTGELFF
-	TRBJ2-7	TRBV21-1	once	TGTGCCAGCAGCCCCCCTTACGTAAGGGTCGCGACCTACGAGCAGTACTTC	CASSPPYVRVATYEQYF
TRBD1	TRBJ1-5	TRBV27	-	TGTGCCAGCAGTTTTGACAGGGCTCAGCCCCAGCATTTT	CASSFDRAQPQHF
TRBD1	TRBJ1-2	TRBV19	once	TGTGCCAGTAGTATAGATGACAGGGACAACTATGGCTACACCTTC	CASSIDDRDNYGYTF
-	TRBJ1-5	TRBV19	-	TGTGCCAGTAACCCTACAGGGCAGCCCCAGCATTTT	CASNPTGQPQHF